These 8 T cell receptor beta chains were sequenced from one sample in a study of metastatic and nonmetastatic thyroid tumors. TCRdb reprocessed the PCR reads via MiXCR. The repertoire holds about 17,000 clones, with about 32% as singletons. Each patient came to thyroid surgery without any prior treatment (of any kind). Specimen: tumor tissue. The origin of the receptors is a male donor with papillary thyroid cancer or a benign thyroid nodule (not recorded which). Some clones in this sample may be carry-over from other donors' samples.

This clone was seen many times. The same CDR3 arises from other DNA sequences in this sample as well. This chain joins TRBV30 and TRBJ1-1; 7 nucleotides align to TRBD1. The J segment lost 3 bases and the V segment lost 2 bases, leaving 12 bases of the junction unmatched. The CDR3 consists of 16 residues. Germline CDR1 is GTSNPN and CDR2 is SVGIG (reference sequence). CDR3 DNA sequence: TGTGCCTGGAGTAGAACCAGGGGGGTCTTGGACACTGAAGCTTTCTTT. It encodes CAWSRTRGVLDTEAFF.

The chain joins TRBV5-8 to TRBJ2-3, with a tentative D call TRBD2 (6 bases). The V end was cut by 6 bases, the J end by 4 bases, with 18 bases between. Germline-derived CDR1 and CDR2 are SGHTS and YDEGEE. The CDR3 runs to 15 residues. The CDR3 sequence is CASNLGGPQPDTQYF. The CDR3 nucleotides read TGTGCCAGCAATTTAGGAGGGCCTCAGCCAGATACGCAGTATTTT.

This clone was observed a few times. Here the CDR3 reads CATRDKEGYGYTF. The CDR3 region has the DNA TGTGCCACCAGAGACAAAGAGGGCTATGGCTACACCTTC. The chain links TRBV24-1 to TRBJ1-2; D unresolved. Germline values: CDR1 KGHDR, CDR2 SFDVKD. The CDR3 length is 13 residues. Trimming shortened V by 7 bases and J by 4 bases, and 12 bases separated the two germline ends.

The V gene is TRBV20-1, the J gene TRBJ1-6; D call uncertain. CDR3 length equals 15 residues. V shed 3 bases and J shed 14 bases, with 23 bases lying between them. Germline loops: CDR1 DFQATT, CDR2 SNEGSKA (reference sequence). The CDR3 DNA is TGCAGTGCTAGTCCCCAACGACGGCCTTGTCGGGCCCTCCACTTT. It specifies CSASPQRRPCRALHF.

This clone was counted many times. The CDR3 DNA follows: TGTGCCAGCAGATCAGGGGGGGGCAGGGGGAATGAGCAGTTCTTC. Translation: CASRSGGGRGNEQFF. The chain employs TRBV11-3 and TRBJ2-1; D might be TRBD1 or TRBD2, each matching 7 bases. Germline loops: CDR1 SGHNT, CDR2 YENEEA. V lost 6 bases to trimming and J lost 7 bases, with 19 bases between them. This CDR3 comprises 15 residues.

The V and J genes are TRBV19 and TRBJ1-5; D unresolved. Germline lookup yields CDR1 LNHDA and CDR2 SQIVND (reference sequence). The CDR3 sequence is 14 residues long. The V end was cut by 2 bases, the J end by 0 bases, with 5 bases between. CDR3 loop: CASSIRGSNQPQHF. The CDR3, as DNA: TGTGCCAGTAGTATACGGGGTAGCAATCAGCCCCAGCATTTT.

The chain has TRBV28 and TRBJ1-6, with D uncertain. Trimming took 6 bases from V and 12 from J, leaving 12 bases between them. The CDR3 contains 12 residues. Germline loops: CDR1 MDHEN, CDR2 SYDVKM. This CDR3 reads CASRRREKPLHF. CDR3 nucleotides: TGTGCCAGCAGACGCCGGGAAAAACCCCTCCACTTT.

The V and J genes are TRBV6-1 and TRBJ2-7, with unresolved D. In germline, CDR1 is MNHNS, CDR2 SASEGT. The CDR3 consists of 13 residues. Trimming cost V 3 bases and J 2 bases, with 8 bases left between them. The CDR3 region is CASSDGYTYEQYF. The DNA for the CDR3 is TGTGCCAGCAGTGACGGCTACACCTACGAGCAGTACTTC.